This passage covers 2 T cell receptor beta chains from one sample sequenced in a study of cytomegalovirus exposure and HLA in healthy donors. The PCR ran on 60 Vbeta and 13 Jbeta primers. The repertoire was sequenced with immunoSEQ multiplex PCR; TCRdb's copy has only in-frame clones and lacks some. The sample records about 120,000 clones, approximately 80% being singletons. The sequenced sample consisted of PBMCs. The receptors here all came from a woman in her late teens or twenties in good health and CMV-seronegative.

J is TRBJ2-5 and V is TRBV7-3; TRBD2 agrees at 9 bases. Germline lookup yields CDR1 SGHTA and CDR2 FQGTGA. With V trimmed by 4 bases and J by 5 bases, 8 bases remained unmatched. The length of the CDR3 is 15 residues. CDR3 amino acids: CASSSRGGGFETQYF. CDR3 coding DNA: TGTGCCAGCAGCTCCCGCGGGGGGGGATTTGAGACCCAGTACTTC.

The chain has TRBV5-1 and TRBJ1-1; tentatively, D is TRBD1 (6 bases). This CDR3 has 15 residues. V was clipped by 1 base and J by 0 bases, with 10 bases between them. Germline assignment: CDR1 SGHRS and CDR2 YFSETQ. The CDR3 nucleotides are TGCGCCAGCAGCTTGCTAACAGGGTTGAACACTGAAGCTTTCTTT. It is translated as CASSLLTGLNTEAFF.